The sequence of this TCR beta chain was determined in a study of blood T cell repertoires in COVID-19. Participants were aged about 18 to 100 years, lived in under 30 US areas, and enrolled virtually. Per the original methods: Counts of nucleated cells, estimated from reference gene primer amplification, were obtained. This table comes from immunoSEQ multiplex PCR, and its TCRdb copy is limited to in-frame clones, with some not included. For V, J and clone size, that table is used; D and trimming come from the DNA. The sample includes 200,000 to 250,000 clones, 81% of them seen just once. This clone was seen a few times. The CDR3 is made up of 15 amino acids. The V end lost 2 bases, the J end lost 2 bases, and 10 bases lay between the germline ends. Germline CDR1 reads KGHSH; CDR2 reads LQKENI.

The rearrangement uses TRBV18 and TRBJ1-3, with a possible D match to TRBD1 (6 bases). This TCR came from a woman between 45 and 60 years old with acute COVID-19. The sequenced sample was PBMCs or T cells enriched from blood (not recorded which). The CDR3 sequence is CASSPYQGTGNTIYF. CDR3 sequence (DNA): TGTGCCAGCTCACCATATCAGGGGACTGGAAACACCATATATTTT.